This T cell receptor beta chain was recorded in a study of cytomegalovirus exposure and HLA in healthy donors. Study-level information: A prior study identified roughly 110 million unique TCR beta sequences from about 180 million T cells.

The PCR employed 60 Vbeta primers together with 13 Jbeta primers. Repertoires were generated with immunoSEQ multiplex PCR, while TCRdb's copy carries only in-frame clones and drops some. The sample carries about 110,000 clones, about 80% recorded once. V was cut by 5 bases and J by 1 base, with 11 bases left in between. CDR3 size: 14 residues. Germline-derived CDR1 and CDR2 are SGHVS and FQNEAQ. This clone was counted between two and nine times. Its antigen is not known. Whole-study findings and limits: When analyzed later, a missense DCLRE1C variant was found to be linked to TCR beta V- and J-gene trimming.

Sequenced input: PBMCs. The source of this sequence is a man aged 25-40 years in good health and CMV-seronegative. The chain couples TRBV7-8 to TRBJ1-1, with D maybe TRBD1 (5 bases). The CDR3 is CASSRSTANTEAFF. The CDR3 nucleotides read TGTGCCAGCAGCCGCTCGACAGCGAACACTGAAGCTTTCTTT.